A single sample gave rise to the 22 T cell receptor beta chains below, sequenced in a study of control samples from healthy donors and cancer patients (dated by TCRdb to 2018 to 2020). Library preparation employed the immunoSEQ multiplex PCR assay. This immuneACCESS table, as held by TCRdb, lists in-frame sequences with V and J called but not all clones. Of the missing ones, under half trace to an unresolved V gene in checked studies; the others have no known cause. The sample table records 35,000 to 45,000 clones; approximately 90% of these occur just once. 22% of the sample goes to the ten largest clones. Sequenced sample: PBMCs. The receptor set was obtained from a woman aged 40 to 50 with head and neck cancer.

In DNA, the CDR3 is TGTGCCAGCAGTTTAACACGTTCGCGGGGGGAGCTGTTTTTT. This sequence encodes CASSLTRSRGELFF. The V and J genes are TRBV28 and TRBJ2-2; D not resolved. The CDR3 loop spans 14 amino acids. Germline lookup yields CDR1 MDHEN and CDR2 SYDVKM. V was clipped by 2 bases and J by 8 bases, with 12 bases between them.

The chain employs TRBV5-6 and TRBJ2-5; TRBD2 aligns across 10 bases. Germline V lookup: CDR1 SGHDT, CDR2 YYEEEE. J gave up 5 bases and V 2 bases, and 3 bases lay outside the gene matches. The CDR3 covers 14 residues. CDR3 bases: TGTGCCAGCAGCTTAGCGGGGGGGCGGGAGACCCAGTACTTC. Its translation is CASSLAGGRETQYF.

The chain links TRBV5-5 to TRBJ2-7; TRBD2 might be the D (5 bases). The CDR3 is made up of 15 amino acids. Trimming took off 2 bases at V and 7 bases at J, with 19 bases between the two ends. The germline CDR1 and CDR2 sequences are SGHKS and YYEKEE (reference sequence). The CDR3, as DNA: TGTGCCAGCAGCTTCTCGAGGGATCCGAACAGAGAGCAGTACTTC. It translates to CASSFSRDPNREQYF.

The J gene is TRBJ2-5, the V gene TRBV5-1; TRBD1 matches at 10 bases. Germline lookup yields CDR1 SGHRS and CDR2 YFSETQ. J lost 5 bases, V lost 4 bases, and 5 bases had no gene match. CDR3 length equals 14 residues. DNA for the CDR3: TGCGCCAGCAGCCCTGACAGGGGGCTGGAGACCCAGTACTTC. This codes for CASSPDRGLETQYF.

The chain has TRBV3-1 (or the pseudogene TRBV3-2) and TRBJ1-6, with a tentative D call TRBD1 (6 bases). CDR1 is LGHDT and CDR2 is YNNKEL in the germline V gene (reference sequence). The V end lost 4 bases, the J end lost 7 bases, and 11 bases lay between the germline ends. This CDR3 has 14 amino acids. CDR3 bases: TGTGCCAGCAGCCTGATGGGGGCGAATTCACCCCTCCACTTT. It is translated as CASSLMGANSPLHF.

This clone came up a few times. The chain uses TRBV4-1 and TRBJ1-5, with unresolved D. Germline CDR1 and CDR2: MGHRA and YSYEKL. The V gene lost 5 bases and the J gene lost 0 bases, with 5 bases spanning the gap. This CDR3 comprises 13 residues. For the CDR3, the DNA is TGCGCCAGCAGCAGTTATAGCAATCAGCCCCAGCATTTT. Its protein product is CASSSYSNQPQHF.

As for this clone: This specimen includes other DNA sequences encoding the same CDR3. This chain links TRBV24-1 with TRBJ2-2; 9 bases map to TRBD1. The CDR3 length is 16 residues. Germline V gene data show CDR1 as KGHDR and CDR2 as SFDVKD. V lost 7 bases and J lost 6; bases outside the gene matches: 11. CDR3 DNA: TGTGCCACCAGACCTACAGGGGGCGGATCCGCCGGGGAGCTGTTTTTT. Amino acids: CATRPTGGGSAGELFF.

The table lists this clone with a count of one. V gene TRBV30 combines with J gene TRBJ1-6, with TRBD1 matching over 7 bases. The germline gives CDR1 GTSNPN, CDR2 SVGIG (reference sequence). CDR3 length: 13 amino acids. With 3 bases clipped from V and 9 bases from J, the junction kept 5 bases outside the gene matches. Here the CDR3 reads CAWRTGMTSPLHF. CDR3 in DNA: TGTGCCTGGAGGACAGGGATGACTTCACCCCTCCACTTT.

The rearrangement uses TRBV29-1 and TRBJ1-1; D gene unclear. The CDR3 is 13 amino acids. V shed 3 bases and J shed 1 base, with 9 bases lying between them. Germline V CDR1 and CDR2: SQVTM, ANQGSEA. The CDR3 DNA reads TGCAGCGTTGAGGGGTGGAGGAACACTGAAGCTTTCTTT. Translated: CSVEGWRNTEAFF.

The chain couples TRBV6-6 to TRBJ2-1; unclear D gene. The V end was cut by 0 bases, the J end by 7 bases, with 7 bases between. In germline, CDR1 is MNHNY, CDR2 SVGAGI (reference sequence). The CDR3 runs to 13 residues. DNA of the CDR3: TGTGCCAGCAGTTACTCTGTCCGGAATGAGCAGTTCTTC. This translates into CASSYSVRNEQFF.

This rearrangement joins TRBV7-3 to TRBJ2-2, with 8 bases matching TRBD1. The CDR3 consists of 16 residues. The germline gives CDR1 SGHTA, CDR2 FQGTGA. J lost 6 bases, V lost 2 bases, and 8 bases had no gene match. The CDR3 here is CASSLGGRGRPGELFF. CDR3 DNA sequence: TGTGCCAGCAGCTTAGGGGGCAGGGGGCGTCCCGGGGAGCTGTTTTTT.

The gene calls are TRBV30 and TRBJ2-1, with D tentatively TRBD2 (5 bases). V was trimmed by 4 bases and J by 0 bases, leaving 13 bases between them. Germline V CDR1 and CDR2: GTSNPN, SVGIG (reference sequence). CDR3 length: 15 residues. The CDR3 sequence is CAWNGGRSSYNEQFF. As DNA, the CDR3 is TGTGCCTGGAATGGCGGGCGGAGCTCCTACAATGAGCAGTTCTTC. Variable domain in full (rest from reference TRBV30 and TRBJ2-1): SQTIHQWPATLVQPVGSPLSLECTVEGTSNPNLYWYRQAAGRGLQLLFYSVGIGQISSEVPQNLSASRPQDRQFILSSKKLLLSDSGFYLCAWNGGRSSYNEQFFGPGTRLTVL.

The rearrangement links TRBV7-9 to TRBJ2-3; the D gene is possibly TRBD2 (5 bases). This CDR3 has 15 amino acids. Between the trimmed V and J ends, which lost 0 bases and 10 bases, there was a span of 17 bases. Germline assignment: CDR1 SEHNR and CDR2 FQNEAQ (reference sequence). CDR3 sequence reads: CASSLADSHHRPQYF. Here the CDR3 DNA reads TGTGCCAGCAGCTTAGCGGACTCGCACCATAGACCGCAGTATTTT.

This sequence joins TRBV18 and TRBJ2-7; tentatively, D is TRBD2 (6 bases). Germline V gives CDR1 KGHSH, CDR2 LQKENI. Between the trimmed V and J ends, which lost 3 bases and 2 bases, there was a span of 8 bases. This CDR3 contains 13 residues. CDR3: CASSPRGPYEQYF. The DNA of the CDR3 is TGTGCCAGCTCACCGCGGGGTCCCTACGAGCAGTACTTC.

The chain carries TRBV5-4 and TRBJ2-3; TRBD2 agrees at 8 bases. The CDR3 spans 16 residues. Germline CDR1 SGHNT, CDR2 YYREEE (reference sequence). The V gene end was trimmed by 3 bases and the J gene end by 0 bases; junction bases not matched to a gene: 6. The CDR3 nucleotides read TGTGCCAGCAGCTCAAGGACTAGCCAGAGCACAGATACGCAGTATTTT. It yields the protein CASSSRTSQSTDTQYF.

This clone showed up just once. V is TRBV7-2 and J is TRBJ2-6; D unclear. CDR1 is SGHTA and CDR2 is FQGNSA in the germline V gene. The ends were cut back, 5 bases at V and 10 bases at J, with 6 bases in the middle. This CDR3 is 11 amino acids long. CDR3 region: CASSPTNVLTF. CDR3 nucleotide sequence: TGTGCCAGCAGCCCGACGAACGTCCTGACTTTC.

This sequence joins TRBV28 and TRBJ1-4, with D perhaps TRBD1 (6 bases). V was clipped by 5 bases and J by 0 bases, with 13 bases between them. The CDR3 covers 16 residues. Germline CDR1 and CDR2: MDHEN and SYDVKM. For the CDR3, the DNA is TGTGCCAGCAGTCCCAGGGGTGGGGCAACTAATGAAAAACTGTTTTTT. Translation: CASSPRGGATNEKLFF. The entire variable domain, with the rest obtained from reference TRBV28 and TRBJ1-4, is as follows: DVKVTQSSRYLVKRTGEKVFLECVQDMDHENMFWYRQDPGLGLRLIYFSYDVKMKEKGDIPEGYSVSREKKERFSLILESASTNQTSMYLCASSPRGGATNEKLFFGSGTQLSVL.

This clone has just one count. The genes are TRBV2 and TRBJ1-2; D possibly corresponds to TRBD1 (5 bases). The germline gives CDR1 SNHLY, CDR2 FYNNEI. The CDR3 covers 13 residues. V was shortened by 6 bases and J by 7 bases, with 15 bases between the two germline ends. CDR3 amino acids: CASREGYQGGYTF. The CDR3 nucleotides read TGTGCCAGCAGGGAGGGGTATCAGGGTGGCTACACCTTC.

CDR3 in DNA: TGTGCCAGCAGCCCGGGGACAGGGAAAATTGGTCAGCCCCAGCATTTT. Translation gives CASSPGTGKIGQPQHF. This sequence joins TRBV5-8 and TRBJ1-5; 9 bases align to TRBD1. Germline CDR1 and CDR2: SGHTS and YDEGEE. This CDR3 region has 16 residues. V shed 4 bases, J shed 6 bases, and the junction held 11 bases outside the gene matches.

The chain employs TRBV30 and TRBJ2-1, with TRBD1 as a possible D gene (5 bases). The CDR3 covers 11 residues. Trimming took off 2 bases at V and 9 bases at J, with 8 bases between the two ends. Looked up from germline, CDR1 is GTSNPN and CDR2 is SVGIG (reference sequence). The CDR3 bases are TGTGCCTGGAGTCAGGGAATTGAGCAGTTCTTC. Translation: CAWSQGIEQFF.

The chain combines TRBV4-1 with TRBJ2-4, with 10 bases matching TRBD2. The length of the CDR3 is 19 residues. In germline, CDR1 is MGHRA, CDR2 YSYEKL. V was clipped by 1 base and J by 0 bases; unmatched bases: 9. CDR3 amino acids: CASSQGWTSGLLAKNIQYF. The CDR3 bases are TGCGCCAGCAGCCAAGGGTGGACTAGCGGCCTTCTAGCCAAAAACATTCAGTACTTC.

The CDR3 loop reads CASSSLAAGELFF. DNA for the CDR3: TGTGCCAGCAGCTCTCTAGCTGCCGGGGAGCTGTTTTTT. The chain uses TRBV11-2 and TRBJ2-2; D may be TRBD2 (5 bases). With 4 bases removed from V and 6 bases from J, the gap between germline ends came to 9 bases. Germline V gene sequence: CDR1 SGHAT, CDR2 FQNNGV. This CDR3 is 13 amino acids long.